This TCR beta chain is drawn from a study of human T cells and chemical hapten exposure (dated by TCRdb to 2020 to 2022). About the investigation overall: For sensitization, 2% DPC in acetone was applied to a 2 cm by 2 cm area of upper inner arm skin. Patient blood was sampled pre-sensitization (week 0) and at 2, 6 and about 24 weeks after DPC sensitization. Patch testing was done on the upper back using Finn chambers containing 0.01% DPC, and results were scored after 6 days according to International Contact Dermatitis Research Group standards. This study followed changes in the peripheral blood TCR repertoire in vivo during primary and secondary sensitization of alopecia patients to the hapten diphenylcyclopropenone (DPC). Blood for TCR sequencing was provided by twenty-nine alopecia patients at one to four time points (pre-sensitization, 2, 6 and 24 weeks). Weekly therapeutic DPC doses were additionally applied to the scalp of patients throughout the roughly 24-week study period. Libraries were combined into a pool for sequencing, and differences in TCR yield between samples came mainly from small differences in library volumes within the pool. The mostly female patient cohort included alopecia areata with under or over 50% scalp involvement, alopecia totalis and alopecia universalis.

The CDR3 goes from the cysteine to the phenylalanine over 17 residues. CDR3 DNA only is kept here, 51 bases in frame from base 1. Clipping removes 5 bases from V and 10 bases from J, with 15 as the unmatched junction base count. Based on the germline V gene, the CDR1 and CDR2 sequences are SGHTA and FQGNSA. The full study reports these points: A positive correlation was found between the number of PT1 expanded TCRs and patch test score, with significance reached at thresholds 8, 16 and 32 but not 4. Repeated subsampling changed both the strength of the expansion versus patch-test correlation and the threshold at which that correlation became significant. Significantly more large CDR3 similarity clusters were formed by expanded TCRs than by pre-sensitization or healthy control sets, consistent with antigen-driven responses. Because every patient had alopecia, a presumed autoimmune disease, the patients' immune response might differ from that of healthy individuals. DPC sensitization did not change the number of TCRs with a frequency above 1 in 1000, and there was no evidence of changes in global repertoire structure.

Receptor amplification or capture employed RACE. The listed sequencing device is NextSeq 500. During library preparation, unique molecular identifiers were attached to individual cDNA molecules so that TCRs could be counted quantitatively and reproducibly. Both TCR alpha and TCR beta chains were sequenced from each blood RNA sample. The study's own analysis went as follows. A median of approximately 100,000 TCRs per sample was observed, with a range of 23,224 to 690,600. The Decombinator software suite was used to annotate V, J and CDR3 in the TCR reads. For the PS versus PT1 abundance plots, all samples were subsampled to the same number of TCRs (28,000). TCRs were defined as expanded if absent before sensitization and observed at least eight times at the 2-week time point. TCRdb cleaned the public reads at Q25 with fastp, built clones with MiXCR and kept in-frame beta chains. CDR3 protein sequences are deduplicated, and each keeps its most common genes and DNA. These V and J calls are TCRdb output, not the study's own analysis. A total of around 200,000 distinct CDR3 sequences appear in this sample, about 25% of them only once. The ten largest account for 2.5% of the sample.

The sample's time point label, decoded: patch test 3, about 24 weeks after DPC sensitization. In the paper's terms, the treatment or condition label means: therapeutic diphenylcyclopropenone sensitization with weekly scalp DPC. Blood at each patch-test visit was drawn before the patch test was applied. Eligible patients were aged 18 to 70, diagnosed with alopecia, deemed suitable for DPC therapy, and excluded if pregnant. Unfractionated whole blood was collected in Tempus Blood RNA tubes, and total RNA was extracted from that blood. As for this clonotype: Its cognate antigen has yet to be identified. No base-level quality is on record; no much larger clone is a single base apart.

The origin of this receptor is a woman aged 40 to 50 with alopecia areata. Some clones in this sample may be carry-over from other donors' samples. The sequences come from whole blood, collected in connection with sensitization to the hapten diphenylcyclopropenone (DPC). This chain is built from TRBV7-2 and TRBJ2-1; the junction holds 12 bases that match TRBD2. The CDR3 in this case is CASSALTSGSNPGEQFF. The nucleotides read TGTGCCAGCAGCGCATTGACTAGCGGGAGCAATCCGGGAGAGCAGTTCTTC.